This is a list of T cell receptor beta chains from one sample in a study of identical twins. TCRdb called the 5' RACE reads again in MiXCR, with one record for every CDR3 protein. Of around 690,000 distinct CDR3 sequences listed, roughly 20% were seen once; the top ten hold roughly 4%. These records were also assigned to another study, of T cells expressing NK-cell markers.

Sample: PBMCs. The receptor source for this set is a woman aged 18-29 years in good health. Each CDR3 is given with its conserved first and last residue. The D gene is left open where the match is weak. Not all rows give a size; the values are once, few, many and, for expanded clones, a class.

clone_size,v_call,d_call,j_call,cdr3_nt,cdr3_aa
NA,TRBV6-4,NA,TRBJ1-1,TGTGCCAGCAGTGATGGGGGGGGGACTGAAGCTTTCTTT,CASSDGGGTEAFF
few,TRBV7-8,TRBD1,TRBJ2-5,TGTGCCAGCAGCCCCTGGGGACAGGGGGCTTCTGAGACCCAGTACTTC,CASSPWGQGASETQYF
NA,TRBV6-5,NA,TRBJ2-3,TGTGCCAGCAGTTCCCCCAGACTGGGGTGGACGCAGTATTTT,CASSSPRLGWTQYF
NA,TRBV11-1,TRBD2,TRBJ2-1,TGTGCCAGCAGCCACCGGGCTAGCGGGAGGGTTACCCCCTACAATGAGCAGTTCTTC,CASSHRASGRVTPYNEQFF
many,TRBV5-1,TRBD2,TRBJ2-3,TGCGCCAGCAGCTTGGGTCCGTCAGCGGGGGCAGATACGCAGTATTTT,CASSLGPSAGADTQYF
many,TRBV10-3,TRBD2,TRBJ2-3,TGTGCCATCAGTGATGGGCTAGCGGGGGCCGCAGATACGCAGTATTTT,CAISDGLAGAADTQYF
once,TRBV20-1,TRBD1,TRBJ2-2,TGCAGTGCTAGGGACCTCGGGACAGGATGGACCGGGGAGCTGTTTTTT,CSARDLGTGWTGELFF
NA,TRBV20-1,TRBD2,TRBJ2-1,TGCAGTGCTAGAGAAGGGGGATGGACTAGCGGGAGGGTAGTAAATGAGCAGTTCTTC,CSAREGGWTSGRVVNEQFF
NA,TRBV7-9,TRBD2,TRBJ2-1,TGTGCCAGCAGCCCCCCTGGGACTAGCTACAATGAGCAGTTCTTC,CASSPPGTSYNEQFF
few,TRBV5-5,TRBD1,TRBJ1-5,TGTGCCAGCAGGCTTGGGACAGTGGAACATCAGCCCCAGCATTTT,CASRLGTVEHQPQHF
NA,TRBV12-3/TRBV12-4,TRBD2,TRBJ2-1,TGTGCCAGCAGGTTACAGCGGGGGGCTCCATTAGCCTCCTACAATGAGCAGTTCTTC,CASRLQRGAPLASYNEQFF
NA,TRBV12-5,NA,TRBJ2-1,TGTGCTAGTGAAGAAGGGTCCTACAATGAGCAGTTCTTC,CASEEGSYNEQFF
NA,TRBV20-1,NA,TRBJ2-6,TGCAGTGCTAGAGGTTTGCGGACCTCTGGGGCCAACGTCCTGACTTTC,CSARGLRTSGANVLTF
NA,TRBV20-1,TRBD2,TRBJ2-3,TGCAGTGCTTATCCAATGGGGGCACTAGCGGGAGTTGGTACGCAGTATTTT,CSAYPMGALAGVGTQYF
NA,TRBV16,NA,TRBJ2-7,TGTGCCAGCAGCCAAGGCCACCCCGGCGAGCAGTACTTC,CASSQGHPGEQYF
few,TRBV7-2,NA,TRBJ2-7,TGTGCCAGCAGCTTATTTCCTAGCGCTTCCTACGAGCAGTACTTC,CASSLFPSASYEQYF